The source of this TCR beta chain is a study of molecular identifiers for immune sequencing clone quantification. TCRdb reprocessed the PCR reads via MiXCR and lists one record per CDR3 protein. The sample lists around 470,000 distinct CDR3 sequences, about 21% seen once, with around 0.86% in the top ten. Study-level findings and limits: The sizes of highly expanded clones could be underestimated when identical TCR molecules share a barcode. Over 98% of CMV-specific effector molecules, but under 1% of naive ones, were in clones above 20 copies.

This clonotype was detected many times. What it binds is unknown. A CD8+CD4-CCR7+CD45RA+ phenotype served as the sorting definition for naive CD8 T cells. The sequenced material came from naive CD8+ T cells from blood, with Jurkat cell RNA spiked in. Subset defined: FACS-sorted CD8+CD4-CCR7+CD45RA+ naive T cells. The source of this sequence is a human donor in good health. Some libraries in this study had Jurkat cell RNA spiked in.

Here the CDR3 DNA reads TGTGCCAGCAGTGATTTGGACAGGCCAACCACAGATACGCAGTATTTT. This codes for CASSDLDRPTTDTQYF. This chain connects TRBV2 to TRBJ2-3; 7 bases are shared with TRBD1. CDR3 length: 16 amino acids. Looked up from germline, CDR1 is SNHLY and CDR2 is FYNNEI. Trimming removed 3 bases from V and 2 bases from J; junction bases left unmatched: 8.